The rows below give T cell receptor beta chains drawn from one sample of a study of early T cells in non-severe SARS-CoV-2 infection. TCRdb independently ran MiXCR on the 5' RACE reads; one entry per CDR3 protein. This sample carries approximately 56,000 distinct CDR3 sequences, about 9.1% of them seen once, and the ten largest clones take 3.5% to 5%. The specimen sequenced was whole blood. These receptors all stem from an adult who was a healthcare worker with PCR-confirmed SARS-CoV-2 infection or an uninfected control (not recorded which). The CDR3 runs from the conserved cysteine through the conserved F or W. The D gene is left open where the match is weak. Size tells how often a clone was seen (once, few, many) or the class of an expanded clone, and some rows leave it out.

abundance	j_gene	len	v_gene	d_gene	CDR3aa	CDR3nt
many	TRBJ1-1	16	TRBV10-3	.	CAISEDGGAVPTEAFF	TGTGCCATCAGTGAGGATGGGGGCGCGGTGCCCACTGAAGCTTTCTTT
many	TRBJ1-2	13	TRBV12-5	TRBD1	CASGFWDSYGYTF	TGTGCTAGTGGTTTTTGGGACAGTTATGGCTACACCTTC
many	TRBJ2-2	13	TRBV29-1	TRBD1	CSVDSTGAGELFF	TGCAGCGTTGATTCAACAGGGGCAGGGGAGCTGTTTTTT
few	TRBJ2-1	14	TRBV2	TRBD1	CASIDRGKYNEQFF	TGTGCCAGCATAGACAGGGGAAAATACAATGAGCAGTTCTTC
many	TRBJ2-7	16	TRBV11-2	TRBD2	CASSLVVAGGPSEQYF	TGTGCCAGCAGCTTAGTGGTAGCGGGAGGGCCCTCCGAGCAGTACTTC
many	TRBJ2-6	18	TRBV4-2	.	CASSHAGGSSPGANVLTF	TGTGCCAGCAGCCATGCCGGGGGTAGCAGCCCTGGGGCCAACGTCCTGACTTTC
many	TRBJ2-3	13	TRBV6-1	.	CASSDPGTDTQYF	TGTGCCAGCAGTGATCCGGGCACAGATACGCAGTATTTT
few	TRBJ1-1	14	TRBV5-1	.	CASSSGVMNTEAFF	TGCGCCAGCAGCTCAGGGGTTATGAACACTGAAGCTTTCTTT
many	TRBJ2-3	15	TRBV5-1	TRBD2	CASSSGTSSTDTQYF	TGCGCCAGCAGCTCAGGGACTAGCTCGACAGATACGCAGTATTTT
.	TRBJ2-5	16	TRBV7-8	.	CASTLSSLALQETQYF	TGTGCCAGCACCCTCTCTTCCCTAGCGCTCCAAGAGACCCAGTACTTC
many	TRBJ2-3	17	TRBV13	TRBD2	CASSPALAGGPTDTQYF	TGTGCCAGCAGCCCCGCCCTAGCGGGAGGGCCGACAGATACGCAGTATTTT
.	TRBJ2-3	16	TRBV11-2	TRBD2	CASSLTSGGDTDTQYF	TGTGCCAGCAGCCTGACTAGCGGGGGAGACACAGATACGCAGTATTTT
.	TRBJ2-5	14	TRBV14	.	CASSQVLLQETQYF	TGTGCCAGCAGCCAAGTTTTACTACAAGAGACCCAGTACTTC
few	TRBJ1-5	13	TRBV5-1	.	CASSLDPNQPQHF	TGCGCCAGCAGCTTGGACCCAAATCAGCCCCAGCATTTT
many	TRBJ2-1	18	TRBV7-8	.	CASSLGTPRGPSYNEQFF	TGTGCCAGCAGCTTAGGAACGCCGCGGGGGCCTTCCTACAATGAGCAGTTCTTC
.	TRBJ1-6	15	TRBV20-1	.	CSARDFRQGNSPLHF	TGCAGTGCTAGAGATTTTCGGCAGGGGAATTCACCCCTCCACTTT
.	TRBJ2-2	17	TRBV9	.	CASSVAGSYANTGELFF	TGTGCCAGCAGCGTAGCGGGGTCGTACGCGAACACCGGGGAGCTGTTTTTT
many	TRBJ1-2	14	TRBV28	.	CASSFGQGNYGYTF	TGTGCCAGCAGTTTCGGGCAGGGAAACTATGGCTACACCTTC
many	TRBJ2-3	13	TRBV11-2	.	CASSLERSDTQYF	TGTGCCAGCAGCTTAGAGCGGTCAGATACGCAGTATTTT
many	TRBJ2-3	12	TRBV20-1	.	CSASDLQDTQYF	TGCAGTGCTTCGGACCTCCAAGATACGCAGTATTTT
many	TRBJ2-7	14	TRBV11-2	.	CASSPRGNFYEQYF	TGTGCCAGCAGCCCCCGCGGAAATTTCTACGAGCAGTACTTC
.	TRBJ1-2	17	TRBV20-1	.	CSASFLTFPPANYGYTF	TGCAGTGCTAGTTTCCTTACCTTTCCTCCCGCTAACTATGGCTACACCTTC
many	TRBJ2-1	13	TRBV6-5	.	CASKQSSYNEQFF	TGTGCCAGCAAACAGAGCTCCTACAATGAGCAGTTCTTC
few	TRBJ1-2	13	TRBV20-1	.	CSAVERSVYGYTF	TGCAGTGCCGTGGAGCGGTCGGTCTATGGCTACACCTTC
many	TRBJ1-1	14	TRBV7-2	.	CASTRFVLNTEAFF	TGTGCCAGCACCAGGTTCGTACTGAACACTGAAGCTTTCTTT
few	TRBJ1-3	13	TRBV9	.	CASKQVGGNTIYF	TGTGCCAGCAAACAGGTCGGGGGAAACACCATATATTTT